This TCR beta chain was recorded in a study of OX40 agonist ivuxolimab in advanced cancers. Across the study: Previous treatment with anti-PD-1, anti-PD-L1 or anti-CTLA-4 therapy was allowed; about 40% had received some.

The CDR3 covers 15 residues. CDR1 PRHDT and CDR2 FYEKMQ come from the germline V gene (reference sequence). V shed 3 bases, J shed 4 bases, and the junction held 5 bases outside the gene matches. Assay used: immunoSEQ multiplex PCR; TCRdb lists only in-frame clones, some missing. The sample lists 70,000 or so clones, roughly 89% seen once, with nearly 0.8% in the top ten. This specimen was CD4+ or CD8+ T cells sorted from blood, taken in a trial of the OX40 agonist ivuxolimab. This chain connects TRBV13 to TRBJ1-2, with 10 bases aligning to TRBD1. This receptor was obtained from an adult with an advanced solid tumor such as melanoma, head and neck, liver or kidney cancer. The CDR3 DNA reads as TGTGCCAGCAGCTTCCTGACAGGGGGCCCCTATGGCTACACCTTC. It specifies CASSFLTGGPYGYTF.